This TCR beta chain was sequenced in a study of T cell changes during pregnancy in multiple sclerosis. The germline V and J ends were trimmed by 0 bases and 8 bases, with 24 bases remaining between them. CDR1 and CDR2 (germline): SGHRS, YFSETQ. The CDR3 sequence is 18 residues long. Data came from immunoSEQ multiplex PCR; TCRdb stores just in-frame clones and leaves some out. The repertoire has around 50,000 clones, around 90% of them found once; the top ten carry 1.2%. This specimen was peripheral blood, taken after pregnancy. This rearrangement joins TRBV5-1 to TRBJ2-1; TRBD2 might be the D (6 bases). The receptor was isolated from a female donor in good health, enrolled as a control in a pregnancy study. The CDR3 nucleotides are TGCGCCAGCAGCTTGGCAATCAAAATCTTGGCGGGGCCTGATGAGCAGTTCTTC. Residues: CASSLAIKILAGPDEQFF.